Presented here are 22 T cell receptor beta chains from one specimen sequenced in a study of cytomegalovirus exposure and HLA in healthy donors (dated by TCRdb to 2016 to 2017). Library method: the immunoSEQ multiplex PCR assay. For the multiplex PCR, a mixture combining 60 forward primers for TCR Vbeta segments and 13 reverse primers for TCR Jbeta segments was used. Held by TCRdb, this immuneACCESS table contains in-frame sequences only and omits some clones. Under half of the omission traces to an unresolved V gene where checked; the cause of the rest is unknown. The sample includes 210,000 or so clones, with approximately 84% observed a single time. Of the sample, 0.55% to 0.7% falls within the top ten clones. The source material was PBMCs. These receptors came from a woman in her thirties or forties in good health and CMV-seronegative.

The chain joins TRBV29-1 to TRBJ1-1; tentatively, D is TRBD1 (5 bases). The CDR3 is 13 residues long. The ends were cut back, 4 bases at V and 2 bases at J, with 11 bases in the middle. Germline V gene sequence: CDR1 SQVTM, CDR2 ANQGSEA. CDR3 DNA: TGCAGCGTTGGGGGCAGGGCTAACACTGAAGCTTTCTTT. It encodes CSVGGRANTEAFF.

The chain is built from TRBV11-2 and TRBJ2-5, with TRBD1 matching over 7 bases. V shed 6 bases, J shed 1 base, and the junction held 11 bases outside the gene matches. Germline V gene data show CDR1 as SGHAT and CDR2 as FQNNGV. This CDR3 has 16 residues. The CDR3 loop reads CASRTDRASLQETQYF. In nucleotides, the CDR3 is TGTGCCAGCAGGACAGACAGGGCTAGCCTCCAAGAGACCCAGTACTTC.

The chain uses TRBV7-8 and TRBJ1-2; D possibly corresponds to TRBD1 (6 bases). Germline CDR1 SGHVS, CDR2 FQNEAQ. The CDR3 is 13 residues long. Trimming left V 2 bases short and J 8 bases short, with 12 bases between. The CDR3 protein is CASSLSGQRGYTF. The CDR3 DNA reads TGTGCCAGCAGCTTATCTGGACAGAGGGGCTACACCTTC.

The genes are TRBV7-6 and TRBJ2-1, with no clear D. The V gene's germline CDR1 is SGHVS and CDR2 FNYEAQ. V lost 3 bases and J 5 bases, leaving 11 bases between the germline ends. The CDR3 covers 14 residues. CDR3 residues: CASSLSLADNEQFF. Written as DNA, the CDR3 is TGTGCCAGCAGCTTGAGTCTCGCGGACAATGAGCAGTTCTTC.

The J gene is TRBJ1-5, the V gene TRBV10-3; 9 bases are a match to TRBD1. V trimming: 0 bases; J trimming: 7 bases; junction bases outside the gene matches: 7. CDR3 length equals 16 residues. CDR1 and CDR2 from the germline V gene are ENHRY and SYGVKD. The CDR3 nucleotides read TGTGCCATCAGTGAGTCTGCAGACAGGGGGGGACAGCCCCAGCATTTT. It translates to CAISESADRGGQPQHF.

The V gene is TRBV6-5, the J gene TRBJ2-1; 7 bases match TRBD1. The CDR3 is 15 residues long. V lost 5 bases and J lost 8; bases outside the gene matches: 12. Germline V lookup: CDR1 MNHEY, CDR2 SVGAGI. CDR3 sequence: CASSLDRIDVDEQFF. CDR3 in DNA: TGTGCCAGCAGTCTGGACAGGATCGATGTCGATGAGCAGTTCTTC.

The rearrangement links TRBV4-2 to TRBJ2-2, with TRBD2 matching 9 bases. V lost 0 bases, J lost 0 bases, and 20 bases stayed unmatched. Germline CDR1 and CDR2: LGHNA and YNFKEQ. CDR3 length: 23 residues. The CDR3 protein is CASSQDLWGERGASFANTGELFF. The CDR3, as DNA: TGTGCCAGCAGCCAAGACCTCTGGGGCGAGCGGGGGGCCTCGTTCGCGAACACCGGGGAGCTGTTTTTT.

The chain combines TRBV7-9 with TRBJ1-2; D possibly corresponds to TRBD1 (6 bases). V was trimmed by 5 bases and J by 10 bases, leaving 14 bases between them. Germline V gene data show CDR1 as SEHNR and CDR2 as FQNEAQ (reference sequence). CDR3 length equals 12 residues. CDR3 DNA sequence: TGTGCCAGCAGCCCCGCGACAGGCGACTACACCTTC. Protein: CASSPATGDYTF.

The chain has TRBV7-9 and TRBJ2-7; D is unresolved. There are 13 residues in the CDR3. CDR1 and CDR2 from the germline V gene are SEHNR and FQNEAQ (reference sequence). Trimming cost V 5 bases and J 3 bases, with 11 bases left between them. The CDR3 bases are TGTGCCAGCAGCCCAGCGTGGAACTACGAGCAGTACTTC. As protein: CASSPAWNYEQYF.

The rearrangement joins TRBV11-3 to TRBJ2-5, with D perhaps matching TRBD2 (5 bases). V was clipped by 7 bases and J by 2 bases, with 14 bases between them. Germline V gene sequence: CDR1 SGHNT, CDR2 YENEEA. The CDR3 sequence is 14 residues long. This chain's CDR3 is CASTRGGLQETQYF. Here the CDR3 DNA reads TGTGCCAGCACCCGAGGAGGACTGCAAGAGACCCAGTACTTC.

The chain combines TRBV21-1 with TRBJ2-7; the table names TRBD2, a call not compared with the DNA. TRBV21-1 is recorded as a pseudogene. The CDR3 runs to 16 residues. The CDR3 region is CATKSRPSGEFYEQYF. The CDR3 DNA reads as TGTGCCACCAAAAGTAGACCTAGCGGTGAATTCTACGAGCAGTACTTC.

The DNA of the CDR3 is TGTGCCAGCAGACCCCCGGACAGGGTAGCCGGGGAGCTGTTTTTT. Its translation: CASRPPDRVAGELFF. The rearrangement uses TRBV7-9 and TRBJ2-2, with 8 bases identical to TRBD1. The V segment lost 6 bases and the J segment 6 bases; nucleotides outside the gene matches: 9. Germline V gives CDR1 SEHNR, CDR2 FQNEAQ (reference sequence). This CDR3 comprises 15 residues.

V gene TRBV7-2 combines with J gene TRBJ1-6, with a tentative D call TRBD1 (5 bases). The V end was cut by 5 bases, the J end by 0 bases, with 14 bases between. The CDR3 spans 17 residues. Germline V gives CDR1 SGHTA, CDR2 FQGNSA. CDR3 loop: CASSQDMASSYNSPLHF. For the CDR3, the DNA is TGTGCCAGCAGCCAGGACATGGCGAGCTCCTATAATTCACCCCTCCACTTT.

J is TRBJ2-3 and V is TRBV6-1, with a weak D call TRBD1 (5 bases). V was pared by 1 base and J by 1 base, with 9 bases between. The germline gives CDR1 MNHNS, CDR2 SASEGT. This CDR3 has 15 amino acids. CDR3 sequence (DNA): TGTGCCAGCAGTGAAGGAACAGGTGGCACAGATACGCAGTATTTT. As protein: CASSEGTGGTDTQYF.

The genes are TRBV5-1 and TRBJ2-3; TRBD2 aligns across 9 bases. V was clipped by 2 bases and J by 4 bases; unmatched bases: 2. Germline V gene data show CDR1 as SGHRS and CDR2 as YFSETQ. The CDR3 totals 14 residues. The CDR3 DNA reads as TGCGCCAGCAGCTTCTCTAGCGGGGCAGATACGCAGTATTTT. The encoded protein is CASSFSSGADTQYF.

This sequence joins TRBV5-6 and TRBJ1-1, with D perhaps matching TRBD1 (5 bases). There are 13 residues in the CDR3. Per the germline V gene, CDR1 is SGHDT and CDR2 is YYEEEE. Trimming shortened V by 5 bases and J by 10 bases, and 18 bases separated the two germline ends. The CDR3 DNA reads as TGTGCCAGCAGTCCCCCGGGGGGGGGATCAGCTTTCTTT. Encoded protein: CASSPPGGGSAFF.

J is TRBJ1-6 and V is TRBV7-2; a weak D match, TRBD1 (5 bases). Germline CDR1 SGHTA, CDR2 FQGNSA. The CDR3 runs 15 residues. V gave up 2 bases and J gave up 7 bases, with 12 bases separating them. The CDR3 is CASSLRQFRNSPLHF. CDR3 sequence (DNA): TGTGCCAGCAGCTTAAGACAGTTTCGAAATTCACCCCTCCACTTT.

This rearrangement joins TRBV7-9 to TRBJ2-7; D ambiguous. The CDR3 is 14 residues long. The germline gives CDR1 SEHNR, CDR2 FQNEAQ (reference sequence). Trimming pared 6 bases from V and 3 bases from J, leaving 15 bases between. The CDR3 bases are TGTGCCAGCAGTCTACTTGGGCAGGACTACGAGCAGTACTTC. Its translation: CASSLLGQDYEQYF.

This clone was found once. The chain recombines TRBV19 with TRBJ2-2; D is unclear. V was trimmed by 8 bases and J by 10 bases, leaving 17 bases between them. There are 13 residues in the CDR3. Looked up from germline, CDR1 is LNHDA and CDR2 is SQIVND (reference sequence). The CDR3 here is CASAPSPSLELFF. The CDR3 coding sequence is TGTGCCAGTGCCCCGAGTCCTTCGCTGGAGCTGTTTTTT. The variable domain in full, completed from reference TRBV19 and TRBJ2-2, reads DGGITQSPKYLFRKEGQNVTLSCEQNLNHDAMYWYRQDPGQGLRLIYYSQIVNDFQKGDIAEGYSVSREKKESFPLTVTSAQKNPTAFYLCASAPSPSLELFFGEGSRLTVL.

The CDR3 DNA is TGTGCCAGCAGTTTACGACAGGGGCAATTGGGTATAGGGGAGCTGTTTTTT. Translating gives CASSLRQGQLGIGELFF. The V gene is TRBV27, the J gene TRBJ2-2; TRBD1 agrees at 8 bases. The V segment lost 2 bases and the J segment 8 bases; nucleotides outside the gene matches: 13. CDR3 size: 17 residues. Per germline, CDR1 MNHEY and CDR2 SMNVEV (reference sequence).

This rearrangement joins TRBV5-1 to TRBJ2-5, with 11 bases matching TRBD2. V dropped 0 bases and J dropped 2; count of bases not matched to a gene: 0. The CDR3 covers 15 residues. Looked up from germline, CDR1 is SGHRS and CDR2 is YFSETQ. CDR3 in DNA: TGCGCCAGCAGCTTGGGACTAGCGGGGCAAGAGACCCAGTACTTC. Translated, it gives CASSLGLAGQETQYF.

V usage is TRBV30 and J usage is TRBJ2-4; 12 bases align to TRBD1. Germline V gene lookup returns CDR1 GTSNPN and CDR2 SVGIG (reference sequence). The CDR3 is made up of 16 amino acids. The V gene end was trimmed by 2 bases and the J gene end by 8 bases; junction bases not matched to a gene: 10. This CDR3 reads CAWSLGQGAMTDIQYF. CDR3 nucleotides: TGTGCCTGGAGTCTGGGACAGGGGGCCATGACTGACATTCAGTACTTC.